This record looks at one T cell receptor beta chain sequence and its context. The antigen remains undetermined. The data were obtained in a study of lymphopenia after photon versus proton radiotherapy. Study-wide findings and caveats: Oligoclonal CD8+ Temra expansion after nadir drove photon patients' diversity drop. Authors raise, but do not show, better survival with proton therapy.

This CDR3 is built from 13 residues. V was pared by 5 bases and J by 2 bases, with 3 bases of the junction left unmatched. The germline V gene encodes CDR1 SEHNR and CDR2 FQNEAQ (reference sequence). The table came from immunoSEQ multiplex PCR; TCRdb's copy has only in-frame clones and leaves some out. The sample holds approximately 160,000 clones; approximately 86% are singletons and the top ten take about 4.4%. The sample in question was peripheral blood, obtained from a patient treated with photon-based radiotherapy. This clonotype was obtained from a man aged 50 to 59 with gastric cancer. The chain is built from TRBV7-9 and TRBJ2-7, with TRBD2 matching over 7 bases. The CDR3 spells CASSQSGTYEQYF. The CDR3 DNA is TGTGCCAGCAGCCAAAGCGGGACCTACGAGCAGTACTTC.